The sequence of this TCR beta chain was determined in a study of CD8+CD57+ T cells in acquired aplastic anemia. This clonotype turned up a few times. Genomic DNA, the template, was used for profiling of the TCR beta VDJ and CDR3. Each CDR3 protein is one row after TCRdb ran MiXCR on the reads. The table has approximately 470,000 distinct CDR3 sequences, over 25% seen once. Previously, flow cytometry had revealed CD8+CD57+ cell expansion in the patients chosen for sequencing. Each patient had severe acquired aplastic anemia. The sequencing input was sorted CD4+, CD8+, or CD8+CD57+ T cells (not recorded which) from PBMCs. The receptor was derived from a human donor with aplastic anemia.

The chain's CDR3 is CASSYFNDITADYEQYF. CDR3 DNA sequence: TGTGCCAGCAGTTACTTCAACGACATCACAGCGGACTACGAGCAGTACTTC. V gene TRBV6-5 combines with J gene TRBJ2-7, with D possibly matching TRBD2 (5 bases). Germline CDR1 MNHEY, CDR2 SVGAGI. This CDR3 has 17 amino acids. V was trimmed by 1 base and J by 3 bases, leaving 19 bases between them.